Sequencing of this T cell receptor beta chain was carried out in a study of T cell responses to AZD1222 COVID-19 vaccine. Overall study context: Analyses pooled second doses at about 4 or about 12 weeks. Study-wide findings and caveats: Vaccination with two AZD1222 doses was followed by a rise in Spike-specific TCR breadth and depth.

The protocol was immunoSEQ multiplex PCR, while the TCRdb copy is restricted to in-frame clones and leaves out a portion. Of some 150,000 clones listed, approximately 94% are singletons. This clone has only one observation. Its specificity is not known. CDR3 length: 14 amino acids. Germline V CDR1 and CDR2: MNHEY, SMNVEV (reference sequence). Trimming pared 3 bases from V and 4 bases from J, leaving 9 bases between. Material: peripheral blood, obtained on day 0 of AZD1222 vaccination. The clonotype comes from an adult in good health. V gene TRBV27 combines with J gene TRBJ2-2; D gene uncertain. The CDR3 DNA reads TGTGCCAGCAGTTTGACGCAGGCCACCGGGGAGCTGTTTTTT. This sequence encodes CASSLTQATGELFF.